The next 27 T cell receptor beta chains were all read from a single sample in a study of PD-1 blockade in classical Hodgkin lymphoma. Profiling relied on immunoSEQ multiplex PCR, and the TCRdb table lists in-frame clones only, not all of them. This table holds roughly 20,000 clones, over 70% found once. No patient escaped relapse after autologous stem cell transplantation, and brentuximab vedotin exposure varied. This sample comprised peripheral blood mononuclear cells (PBMCs), obtained at baseline. The receptors were gathered from a human donor with classical Hodgkin lymphoma.

The rearrangement links TRBV6-5 to TRBJ1-2; 8 bases agree with TRBD1. This CDR3 region has 14 residues. CDR1 MNHEY and CDR2 SVGAGI come from the germline V gene. With 5 bases clipped from V and 6 bases from J, the junction kept 8 bases outside the gene matches. The CDR3 sequence: CASSPDREIDGYTF. The CDR3 coding sequence is TGTGCCAGCAGTCCGGACAGGGAGATCGATGGCTACACCTTC.

This chain connects TRBV30 to TRBJ2-3; 9 bases align to TRBD1. The CDR3 consists of 16 residues. The germline CDR1 and CDR2 sequences are GTSNPN and SVGIG (reference sequence). Unmatched junction bases numbered 10, after V lost 4 bases and J lost 2 bases. CDR3 coding DNA: TGTGCCTGGAACCCCGGACAGGGGATTCTCACAGATACGCAGTATTTT. Protein sequence: CAWNPGQGILTDTQYF.

V usage is TRBV2 and J usage is TRBJ1-1, with 7 bases aligning to TRBD1. The germline V gene has CDR1 SNHLY and CDR2 FYNNEI. This CDR3 is 14 amino acids long. V lost 8 bases to trimming and J lost 4 bases; unmatched junction nucleotides: 10. The CDR3 loop is CASAREGQTTEAFF. CDR3 nucleotides: TGTGCCAGCGCCCGCGAGGGACAGACCACTGAAGCTTTCTTT.

This chain connects TRBV4-2 to TRBJ2-7, with D possibly matching TRBD2 (6 bases). This CDR3 comprises 15 residues. Per germline, CDR1 LGHNA and CDR2 YNFKEQ. Trimming removed 1 base from V and 0 bases from J, with 10 bases in between. CDR3 bases: TGTGCCAGCAGCCAAGGCGTGGACTACTCCTACGAGCAGTACTTC. Amino acid sequence: CASSQGVDYSYEQYF.

The CDR3 loop reads CASSQDYNQGGEQYF. The CDR3 region has the DNA TGTGCCAGCAGCCAAGATTATAACCAAGGAGGCGAGCAGTACTTC. The chain has TRBV6-5 and TRBJ2-7, with a tentative D call TRBD2 (5 bases). The CDR3 is made up of 15 amino acids. Per germline, CDR1 MNHEY and CDR2 SVGAGI. V was shortened by 6 bases and J by 6 bases, with 21 bases between the two germline ends.

The rearrangement links TRBV2 to TRBJ1-5; D perhaps matches TRBD1 (5 bases). The CDR3 is made up of 14 amino acids. Germline CDR1 is SNHLY and CDR2 is FYNNEI. Between the trimmed V and J ends, which lost 5 bases and 4 bases, there was a span of 12 bases. The CDR3 sequence is CASSQGGANQPQHF. DNA for the CDR3: TGTGCCAGCAGTCAGGGAGGGGCGAATCAGCCCCAGCATTTT.

The chain carries TRBV27 and TRBJ2-5; D uncertain. This CDR3 contains 17 residues. Germline V lookup: CDR1 MNHEY, CDR2 SMNVEV (reference sequence). Trimming removed 4 bases at V and 1 base at J, with 19 bases between. This chain's CDR3 is CASSSWEVGMGQETQYF. The CDR3 nucleotides read TGTGCCAGCAGTTCATGGGAAGTAGGGATGGGCCAAGAGACCCAGTACTTC.

The V gene is TRBV27, the J gene TRBJ1-2; D is undetermined. The CDR3 has 13 amino acids. V was trimmed by 6 bases and J by 4 bases, leaving 12 bases between them. Germline-derived CDR1 and CDR2 are MNHEY and SMNVEV (reference sequence). The CDR3 coding sequence is TGTGCCAGCAGCGCGGGCGGTAGCTATGGCTACACCTTC. As protein: CASSAGGSYGYTF.

V gene TRBV2 combines with J gene TRBJ2-1, with D tentatively TRBD2 (6 bases). The germline V gene has CDR1 SNHLY and CDR2 FYNNEI. This CDR3 spans 14 amino acids. The CDR3 reads CAKGTGETHNEQFF. The CDR3 DNA follows: TGTGCTAAAGGGACGGGAGAAACCCACAATGAGCAGTTCTTC.

The chain couples TRBV7-2 to TRBJ1-2; a possible D gene is TRBD1 (5 bases). This CDR3 has 16 residues. Per germline, CDR1 SGHTA and CDR2 FQGNSA. Between the trimmed V and J ends, which lost 5 bases and 1 base, there was a span of 17 bases. CDR3 loop: CASSLGAREINYGYTF. The CDR3 DNA reads as TGTGCCAGCAGCCTAGGGGCCAGGGAGATTAACTATGGCTACACCTTC. The variable domain in full, with the rest retrieved from reference TRBV7-2 and TRBJ1-2, is GAGVSQSPSNKVTEKGKDVELRCDPISGHTALYWYRQSLGQGLEFLIYFQGNSAPDKSGLPSDRFSAERTGGSVSTLTIQRTQQEDSAVYLCASSLGAREINYGYTFGSGTRLTVV.

This clone was counted a single time. The genes are TRBV7-9 and TRBJ2-7; D might be TRBD1 or TRBD2, each matching 5 bases. The CDR3 length is 14 residues. From germline, CDR1 is SEHNR and CDR2 FQNEAQ (reference sequence). The V end lost 5 bases, the J end lost 4 bases, and 15 bases lay between the germline ends. CDR3 nucleotides: TGTGCCAGCAGCACTTATGGGGGTCAGTACGAGCAGTACTTC. Its protein product is CASSTYGGQYEQYF.

V gene TRBV4-3 combines with J gene TRBJ1-6; 7 positions agree with TRBD1. This CDR3 spans 19 amino acids. CDR1 is LGHNA, CDR2 YSLEER, per germline. With 0 bases clipped from V and 9 bases from J, the junction kept 17 bases outside the gene matches. The CDR3 DNA reads TGCGCCAGCAGCCAAGAGCTCTACAGGGGAATTCGTGTGGGTTCACCCCTCCACTTT. Translation gives CASSQELYRGIRVGSPLHF.

This chain links TRBV30 with TRBJ2-2; TRBD1 matches 9 bases. V gave up 5 bases and J gave up 2 bases; unmatched junction bases: 3. There are 14 residues in the CDR3. Germline values: CDR1 GTSNPN, CDR2 SVGIG (reference sequence). This CDR3 is CAWPGQGNTGELFF. The CDR3 DNA reads TGTGCCTGGCCGGGACAGGGAAACACCGGGGAGCTGTTTTTT.

The CDR3 loop reads CASSYSGGEYEQYF. CDR3 DNA sequence: TGTGCCAGCAGTTACTCGGGAGGGGAATACGAGCAGTACTTC. The chain joins TRBV6-6 to TRBJ2-7; 7 nucleotides line up with TRBD2. The V and J ends lost 0 bases and 4 bases, in that order; junction bases with no gene match: 3. The CDR3 is 14 residues long. Germline loops: CDR1 MNHNY, CDR2 SVGAGI (reference sequence).

This clone is a singleton in its sample. This chain uses TRBV9 with TRBJ1-1; D remains unclear. In germline, CDR1 is SGDLS, CDR2 YYNGEE. V was cut by 1 base and J by 1 base, with 5 bases left in between. CDR3 length equals 13 residues. The CDR3 nucleotides read TGTGCCAGCAGCGTACTGGAGAACACTGAAGCTTTCTTT. This codes for CASSVLENTEAFF.

J is TRBJ2-1 and V is TRBV9; D possibly uses TRBD1 or TRBD2 (6 bases each). Deletions cut 4 bases from V and 9 bases from J, with 17 bases between. The CDR3 consists of 14 residues. The germline V gene encodes CDR1 SGDLS and CDR2 YYNGEE. CDR3 in amino acids: CASSRDRGRGEQFF. DNA for the CDR3: TGTGCCAGCAGCAGGGACCGGGGGCGGGGTGAGCAGTTCTTC.

The chain has TRBV4-1 and TRBJ2-3, with D perhaps TRBD2 (6 bases). The germline gives CDR1 MGHRA, CDR2 YSYEKL. The germline V and J ends were trimmed by 0 bases and 0 bases, with 13 bases remaining between them. The CDR3 extends over 17 amino acids. CDR3 nucleotide sequence: TGCGCCAGCAGCCAAGATGGCGGGACCTCTAGCACAGATACGCAGTATTTT. Its protein is CASSQDGGTSSTDTQYF.

The V and J genes are TRBV4-1 and TRBJ1-1; 8 nucleotides line up with TRBD1. Germline CDR1 and CDR2: MGHRA and YSYEKL. With V trimmed by 6 bases and J by 4 bases, 7 bases remained unmatched. The CDR3 has 14 residues. CDR3 bases: TGCGCCAGCAGGATGACAGGGGCCGGCACTGAAGCTTTCTTT. Translated, it gives CASRMTGAGTEAFF.

The rearrangement joins TRBV29-1 to TRBJ1-1; D perhaps matches TRBD1 (6 bases). Per germline, CDR1 SQVTM and CDR2 ANQGSEA. The CDR3 consists of 13 residues. The V end lost 6 bases, the J end lost 5 bases, and 16 bases lay between the germline ends. The CDR3 nucleotides read TGCAGCGTCCAGACAGGCGGAGGGACTGAAGCTTTCTTT. It translates to CSVQTGGGTEAFF. Using reference TRBV29-1 and TRBJ1-1 for the parts outside the CDR3, the full variable domain is SAVISQKPSRDICQRGTSLTIQCQVDSQVTMMFWYRQQPGQSLTLIATANQGSEATYESGFVIDKFPISRPNLTFSTLTVSNMSPEDSSIYLCSVQTGGGTEAFFGQGTRLTVV.

This clone is deemed medium-sized. This sample includes further DNA sequences coding for the same CDR3. The chain carries TRBV4-1 and TRBJ1-2, with TRBD1 identical over 8 bases. Trimming cost V 3 bases and J 3 bases; bases outside gene matches: 3. CDR1 is MGHRA, CDR2 YSYEKL, per germline. The CDR3 has 14 amino acids. The CDR3 is CASSHSTGDYGYTF. The CDR3 DNA reads TGCGCCAGCAGCCACTCGACAGGGGACTATGGCTACACCTTC.

This chain links TRBV13 with TRBJ1-1, with D perhaps TRBD1 (5 bases). The V and J ends lost 4 bases and 5 bases respectively, with 8 bases between them. Looked up from germline, CDR1 is PRHDT and CDR2 is FYEKMQ (reference sequence). CDR3 length equals 12 residues. This CDR3 is CASSWDRTEAFF. In nucleotides, the CDR3 is TGTGCCAGCAGCTGGGACCGGACTGAAGCTTTCTTT.

This chain links TRBV14 with TRBJ2-7; D is possibly TRBD1 (5 bases). CDR1 and CDR2 (germline): SGHDN, FVKESK. CDR3 length equals 16 residues. V dropped 4 bases and J dropped 6 bases, with 22 bases sitting between them. CDR3 loop: CASSPNGRGLFVEQYF. The CDR3 DNA reads as TGTGCCAGCAGCCCAAACGGAAGGGGCTTGTTCGTCGAGCAGTACTTC.

The V and J genes are TRBV27 and TRBJ2-1; TRBD2 matches at 10 bases. With V trimmed by 5 bases and J by 0 bases, 10 bases remained unmatched. Germline CDR1 MNHEY, CDR2 SMNVEV (reference sequence). The CDR3 is made up of 18 amino acids. The CDR3, as DNA: TGTGCCAGCAGTGGGAGACTAGCGGGCTTGCGCTCCTACAATGAGCAGTTCTTC. Its protein product is CASSGRLAGLRSYNEQFF.

The chain recombines TRBV11-2 with TRBJ1-1, with D possibly matching TRBD1 (6 bases). The length of the CDR3 is 17 residues. The germline CDR1 and CDR2 sequences are SGHAT and FQNNGV. V was pared by 2 bases and J by 8 bases, with 24 bases between. CDR3 DNA sequence: TGTGCCAGCAGCTTAACAGGGAAATCCGCGCGGGCTTCAGAAGCTTTCTTT. As protein: CASSLTGKSARASEAFF.

The V gene is TRBV9, the J gene TRBJ2-3; TRBD2 agrees at 10 bases. Germline trimming cut 0 bases from V and 5 bases from J; bases unmatched to any gene: 18. Germline V gene sequence: CDR1 SGDLS, CDR2 YYNGEE. The CDR3 sequence is 20 residues long. CDR3 coding DNA: TGTGCCAGCAGCGTAGAGGCTAGCGGGAGCCTGCTTTCCCCCAGAGATACGCAGTATTTT. Translation: CASSVEASGSLLSPRDTQYF. Based on the CDR3 plus reference TRBV9 and TRBJ2-3, the full variable domain is DSGVTQTPKHLITATGQRVTLRCSPRSGDLSVYWYQQSLDQGLQFLIQYYNGEERAKGNILERFSAQQFPDLHSELNLSSLELGDSALYFCASSVEASGSLLSPRDTQYFGPGTRLTVL.

The V and J genes are TRBV5-1 and TRBJ2-3; 8 bases line up with TRBD1. Germline lookup yields CDR1 SGHRS and CDR2 YFSETQ. The ends lost 4 bases at V and 2 bases at J; junction bases unmatched: 12. The CDR3 extends over 17 amino acids. DNA for the CDR3: TGCGCCAGCAGCCCTCAGGGCGCCAGGGGGCCCACAGATACGCAGTATTTT. This encodes CASSPQGARGPTDTQYF.

This clone was recorded a few times. The chain recombines TRBV7-9 with TRBJ1-2, with TRBD1 matching over 7 bases. Trimming took 3 bases from V and 6 from J; bases not matched to a gene: 7. The CDR3 contains 14 residues. Germline lookup yields CDR1 SEHNR and CDR2 FQNEAQ (reference sequence). The CDR3 loop reads CASSLVTGVHGYTF. The DNA for the CDR3 is TGTGCCAGCAGCTTGGTAACAGGGGTTCATGGCTACACCTTC.